One sample yielded the 23 T cell receptor beta chains listed below, sequenced in a study of T cell changes during pregnancy in multiple sclerosis. The table came from immunoSEQ multiplex PCR; TCRdb's copy has only in-frame clones and leaves some out. The profile shows some 90,000 clones, about 92% of them singletons. The sample in question was peripheral blood, obtained in the first trimester of pregnancy. Receptor source: a female donor with multiple sclerosis, enrolled in a pregnancy study.

This sequence joins TRBV6-5 and TRBJ2-1, with 7 nucleotides matching TRBD2. The V and J ends lost 7 bases and 4 bases, in that order; junction bases with no gene match: 4. The CDR3 has 13 amino acids. From germline, CDR1 is MNHEY and CDR2 SVGAGI. CDR3 residues: CASKSGMYNEQFF. DNA for the CDR3: TGTGCCAGCAAAAGCGGGATGTACAATGAGCAGTTCTTC.

The chain joins TRBV30 to TRBJ2-1, with TRBD2 matching 8 bases. From germline, CDR1 is GTSNPN and CDR2 SVGIG (reference sequence). The ends lost 8 bases at V and 5 bases at J; junction bases unmatched: 11. This CDR3 contains 14 residues. Here the CDR3 DNA reads TGTGCCGGTAGCGGGACGCTTTTTAACAATGAGCAGTTCTTC. It is translated as CAGSGTLFNNEQFF.

This sequence joins TRBV9 and TRBJ2-7, with D perhaps matching TRBD1 (6 bases). Germline V gene lookup returns CDR1 SGDLS and CDR2 YYNGEE. V lost 4 bases and J 2 bases, leaving 10 bases between the germline ends. CDR3 size: 13 residues. DNA of the CDR3: TGTGCCAGCAGCACACGGACAGCCTACGAGCAGTACTTC. This gives the protein CASSTRTAYEQYF. Looking up the rest from reference TRBV9 and TRBJ2-7 gives the full variable domain: DSGVTQTPKHLITATGQRVTLRCSPRSGDLSVYWYQQSLDQGLQFLIQYYNGEERAKGNILERFSAQQFPDLHSELNLSSLELGDSALYFCASSTRTAYEQYFGPGTRLTVT.

The V gene is TRBV7-2, the J gene TRBJ2-7, with D possibly TRBD1 on 5 matching bases. Per germline, CDR1 SGHTA and CDR2 FQGNSA. CDR3 length: 13 amino acids. The ends were cut back, 10 bases at V and 0 bases at J, with 13 bases in the middle. The CDR3: CATTWGVSYEQYF. The CDR3 coding sequence is TGTGCCACAACCTGGGGCGTCTCCTACGAGCAGTACTTC.

The genes are TRBV15 and TRBJ2-7, with D perhaps TRBD1 (5 bases). Deletions cut 5 bases from V and 5 bases from J, with 7 bases between. From germline, CDR1 is LNHNV and CDR2 YYDKDF (reference sequence). The CDR3 covers 11 residues. The CDR3 sequence: CATSSGNEQYF. In nucleotides, the CDR3 is TGTGCCACCAGCTCAGGGAACGAGCAGTACTTC.

V is TRBV7-7 and J is TRBJ2-1; 7 bases match TRBD2. Germline V gene data show CDR1 as SSHAT and CDR2 as FNYEAQ (reference sequence). With 0 bases clipped from V and 7 bases from J, the junction kept 9 bases outside the gene matches. The CDR3 totals 16 residues. CDR3: CASSLAPLGGQNEQFF. The CDR3 DNA sequence: TGTGCCAGCAGCTTAGCCCCTCTGGGAGGGCAAAATGAGCAGTTCTTC.

The chain carries TRBV9 and TRBJ2-2; 7 bases line up with TRBD2. J gave up 6 bases and V 0 bases, and 2 bases lay outside the gene matches. The CDR3 totals 14 residues. Germline CDR1 and CDR2: SGDLS and YYNGEE. The CDR3 DNA reads as TGTGCCAGCAGCGTAGGAGGGAGGGCCGGGGAGCTGTTTTTT. It codes for CASSVGGRAGELFF.

V usage is TRBV6-5 and J usage is TRBJ1-5; D uncertain. CDR1 is MNHEY, CDR2 SVGAGI, per germline. Between the trimmed V and J ends, which lost 5 bases and 7 bases, there was a span of 15 bases. CDR3 length: 14 residues. The CDR3 loop reads CASSPTGKVQPQHF. Written as DNA, the CDR3 is TGTGCCAGCAGTCCCACGGGGAAGGTGCAGCCCCAGCATTTT.

This chain uses TRBV27 with TRBJ2-7; maybe TRBD2 (6 bases). V was pared by 3 bases and J by 2 bases, with 14 bases between. The CDR3 has 15 residues. Germline CDR1 MNHEY, CDR2 SMNVEV (reference sequence). CDR3 DNA: TGTGCCAGCAGTTTTCTCTCAGGCGGGGCCTACGAGCAGTACTTC. Amino acid sequence: CASSFLSGGAYEQYF.

The chain combines TRBV5-1 with TRBJ2-6; TRBD1 matches at 8 bases. Unmatched junction bases numbered 12, after V lost 4 bases and J lost 0 bases. The CDR3 runs 19 residues. Germline V gene sequence: CDR1 SGHRS, CDR2 YFSETQ. The CDR3 loop is CASSLIGDRSHSGANVLTF. CDR3 bases: TGCGCCAGCAGCCTAATAGGGGACAGGAGCCACTCTGGGGCCAACGTCCTGACTTTC.

The chain links TRBV6-6 to TRBJ2-3; D unclear. The CDR3 totals 13 residues. The V and J ends lost 6 bases and 0 bases respectively, with 7 bases between them. Per the germline V gene, CDR1 is MNHNY and CDR2 is SVGAGI (reference sequence). CDR3 sequence reads: CASSPLSTDTQYF. In DNA, the CDR3 is TGTGCCAGCAGCCCCCTCAGCACAGATACGCAGTATTTT.

This sequence joins TRBV11-1 and TRBJ2-2, with D maybe TRBD2 (6 bases). Trimming shortened V by 7 bases and J by 0 bases, and 12 bases separated the two germline ends. Germline loops: CDR1 SGHAT, CDR2 FQDESV (reference sequence). The CDR3 runs 15 residues. The CDR3 region has the DNA TGTGCCAGCACTAAGGGGAGGTCGAACACCGGGGAGCTGTTTTTT. Encoded protein: CASTKGRSNTGELFF.

This clone was counted a few times. The V call is TRBV7-9, the J call TRBJ2-1, with D possibly being TRBD2 (5 bases). The germline V gene has CDR1 SEHNR and CDR2 FQNEAQ (reference sequence). The CDR3 has 12 residues. V was cut by 7 bases and J by 8 bases, with 12 bases left in between. CDR3 protein: CASTGSWDEQFF. In DNA, the CDR3 is TGTGCCAGCACGGGAAGCTGGGATGAGCAGTTCTTC.

The rearrangement links TRBV30 to TRBJ2-2; 8 bases agree with TRBD2. Germline CDR1 is GTSNPN and CDR2 is SVGIG (reference sequence). The CDR3 is 15 amino acids. Trimming took 5 bases from V and 1 from J; bases not matched to a gene: 6. CDR3 coding DNA: TGTGCCTGGTCCTTTAGCGGGATGAACACCGGGGAGCTGTTTTTT. It codes for CAWSFSGMNTGELFF.

V usage is TRBV9 and J usage is TRBJ2-2, with 9 bases identical to TRBD1. Germline lookup yields CDR1 SGDLS and CDR2 YYNGEE. After removal of 0 bases from V and 5 bases from J, the junction contained 5 bases not matched to a gene. This CDR3 comprises 16 residues. CDR3 sequence reads: CASSVEGQGGTGELFF. CDR3 in DNA: TGTGCCAGCAGCGTAGAGGGACAGGGTGGGACCGGGGAGCTGTTTTTT.

This chain joins TRBV5-1 and TRBJ2-7; 12 bases are shared with TRBD2. The germline V gene has CDR1 SGHRS and CDR2 YFSETQ. V was pared by 0 bases and J by 4 bases, with 2 bases of the junction left unmatched. CDR3 size: 15 residues. CDR3 sequence (DNA): TGCGCCAGCAGCTTGGCGGGACTAGCGGGTTACGAGCAGTACTTC. Translated: CASSLAGLAGYEQYF.

The chain combines TRBV10-3 with TRBJ2-2; 10 bases agree with TRBD2. The CDR3 contains 17 residues. V shed 4 bases, J shed 4 bases, and the junction held 9 bases outside the gene matches. From germline, CDR1 is ENHRY and CDR2 SYGVKD. CDR3 nucleotides: TGTGCCATCAGTGTCCTAGCGGGGGAAAGGGGCACCGGGGAGCTGTTTTTT. Its protein is CAISVLAGERGTGELFF.

The chain employs TRBV10-3 and TRBJ1-2, with D maybe TRBD1 (5 bases). V shed 2 bases and J shed 6 bases, with 10 bases lying between them. The germline V gene encodes CDR1 ENHRY and CDR2 SYGVKD. The CDR3 runs 13 residues. Here the CDR3 reads CAISEPGHNGYTF. The DNA of the CDR3 is TGTGCCATCAGTGAGCCAGGACATAATGGCTACACCTTC.

This clone appeared once. The chain uses TRBV9 and TRBJ2-3; maybe TRBD1 (5 bases). Per the germline V gene, CDR1 is SGDLS and CDR2 is YYNGEE. V lost 0 bases and J lost 0, with 8 bases in between. The CDR3 spans 15 residues. CDR3 coding DNA: TGTGCCAGCAGCGTAGATGGGGCTAGCACAGATACGCAGTATTTT. It encodes CASSVDGASTDTQYF.

This CDR3 is CASSVGTSDSYEQYF. CDR3 coding DNA: TGTGCCAGCAGCGTGGGGACTAGCGATTCCTACGAGCAGTACTTC. The V call is TRBV9, the J call TRBJ2-7; 10 bases line up with TRBD2. Trimming removed 2 bases from V and 1 base from J; junction bases left unmatched: 3. The CDR3 extends over 15 amino acids. Germline V lookup: CDR1 SGDLS, CDR2 YYNGEE.

The chain couples TRBV9 to TRBJ1-2, with 9 bases lining up with TRBD1. This CDR3 has 16 residues. V shed 4 bases, J shed 0 bases, and the junction held 7 bases outside the gene matches. CDR1 is SGDLS and CDR2 is YYNGEE in the germline V gene. The DNA of the CDR3 is TGTGCCAGCAGCACACCGGGACAGGGTCCTAACTATGGCTACACCTTC. Residues: CASSTPGQGPNYGYTF.

The chain employs TRBV7-8 and TRBJ2-7; D unclear. CDR1 and CDR2 from the germline V gene are SGHVS and FQNEAQ. CDR3 length: 17 residues. Trimming pared 1 base from V and 0 bases from J, leaving 16 bases between. CDR3 sequence: CASSLEVPIWSSYEQYF. CDR3 coding DNA: TGTGCCAGCAGCTTAGAGGTCCCGATATGGAGCTCCTACGAGCAGTACTTC.

The chain is built from TRBV27 and TRBJ2-7; D call uncertain. Germline CDR1 reads MNHEY; CDR2 reads SMNVEV (reference sequence). Trimming left V 2 bases short and J 8 bases short, with 13 bases between. The CDR3 has 13 residues. The CDR3 here is CASSLALLRQQYF. The CDR3, as DNA: TGTGCCAGCAGTTTAGCTCTATTGAGGCAGCAGTACTTC.